One T cell receptor beta chain is described in this entry. Trimming pared 1 base from V and 1 base from J, leaving 17 bases between. This CDR3 spans 17 amino acids. Germline V gene sequence: CDR1 SEHNR, CDR2 FQNEAQ (reference sequence). TCRdb processed the RT-PCR reads anew with MiXCR; each CDR3 protein has one entry. This table holds some 300,000 distinct CDR3 sequences, approximately 20% found once. This specimen comes from a study of response to subunit inactivated influenza vaccine. The receptor's source is a man between 50 and 75 years old who received an inactivated influenza vaccine. The source was PBMCs from blood, collected less than 22 months after vaccination. V is TRBV7-9 and J is TRBJ2-7, with D tentatively TRBD1 (8 bases). CDR3 protein: CASSLVTGGTTSYEQYF. The CDR3 bases are TGTGCCAGCAGCTTAGTTACAGGGGGGACTACTTCCTACGAGCAGTACTTC.